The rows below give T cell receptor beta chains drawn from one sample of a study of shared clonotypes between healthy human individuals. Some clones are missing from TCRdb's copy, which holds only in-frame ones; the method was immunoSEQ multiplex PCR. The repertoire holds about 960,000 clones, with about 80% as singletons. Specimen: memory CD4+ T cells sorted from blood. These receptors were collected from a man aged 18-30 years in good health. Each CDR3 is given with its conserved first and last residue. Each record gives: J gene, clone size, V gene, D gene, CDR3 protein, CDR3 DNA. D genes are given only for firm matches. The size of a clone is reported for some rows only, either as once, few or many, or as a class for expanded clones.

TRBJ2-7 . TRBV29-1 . CSVGHSSYEQYF TGCAGCGTTGGTCACAGCTCCTACGAGCAGTACTTC
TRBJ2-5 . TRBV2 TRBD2 CASSELAAAGEYF TGTGCCAGCAGTGAGCTAGCGGCAGCGGGGGAGTACTTC
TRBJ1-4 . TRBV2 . CATNRDGNEKLFF TGTGCCACCAACAGGGACGGAAATGAAAAACTGTTTTTT
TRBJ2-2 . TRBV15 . CATRPRETKGELFF TGTGCCACCAGACCCCGGGAAACGAAGGGGGAGCTGTTTTTT
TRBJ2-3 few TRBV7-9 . CASSSEGNTDTQYF TGTGCCAGCAGCTCCGAGGGCAACACAGATACGCAGTATTTT
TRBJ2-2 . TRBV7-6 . CASKGDTLSGELFF TGTGCCAGCAAAGGGGATACCTTGAGCGGGGAGCTGTTTTTT
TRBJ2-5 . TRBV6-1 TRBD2 CASSDSAGEETQYF TGTGCCAGCAGTGACTCAGCGGGAGAAGAGACCCAGTACTTC
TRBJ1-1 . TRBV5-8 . CASSLAQGDGTEAFF TGTGCCAGCAGCTTGGCCCAAGGAGACGGCACTGAAGCTTTCTTT
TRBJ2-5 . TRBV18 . CASSPPSHSYTETQYF TGTGCCAGCTCACCACCGAGCCACTCGTACACAGAGACCCAGTACTTC
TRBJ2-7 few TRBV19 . CASSTGAGIGEQYF TGTGCCAGTAGTACCGGAGCCGGGATCGGCGAGCAGTACTTC
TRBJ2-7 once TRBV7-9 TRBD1 CASSSTGSNYEQYF TGTGCCAGCAGCTCGACAGGGTCCAATTACGAGCAGTACTTC
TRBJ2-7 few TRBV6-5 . CASRGLLGDEQYF TGTGCCAGCCGGGGACTGTTAGGCGACGAGCAGTACTTC
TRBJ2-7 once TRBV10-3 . CAIADGYEQYF TGTGCCATCGCAGACGGCTACGAGCAGTACTTC
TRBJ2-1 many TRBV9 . CASSPMTAVDEQFF TGTGCCAGCAGCCCCATGACCGCGGTGGATGAGCAGTTCTTC
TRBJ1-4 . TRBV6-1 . CASHLGGGDSEKLFF TGTGCCAGCCACCTCGGGGGAGGGGATAGTGAAAAACTGTTTTTT
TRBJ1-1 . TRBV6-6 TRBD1 CAVDRGHTEAFF TGTGCCGTCGACAGGGGGCACACTGAAGCTTTCTTT
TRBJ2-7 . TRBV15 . CATSRGGSKGSSYEQYF TGTGCCACCAGCAGAGGGGGATCGAAAGGATCCAGCTACGAGCAGTACTTC
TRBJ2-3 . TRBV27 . CASSSGEGAGDTQYF TGTGCCAGCAGTTCGGGGGAGGGGGCAGGGGATACGCAGTATTTT
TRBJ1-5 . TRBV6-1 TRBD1 CASNQIQGARQPQHF TGTGCCAGCAACCAAATCCAGGGGGCTCGGCAGCCCCAGCATTTT
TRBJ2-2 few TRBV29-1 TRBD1 CSADPGQGRTGELFF TGCAGCGCCGACCCAGGACAGGGACGAACCGGGGAGCTGTTTTTT
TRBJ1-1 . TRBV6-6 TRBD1 CASRAGGNTEAFF TGTGCCAGCAGGGCAGGGGGAAACACTGAAGCTTTCTTT
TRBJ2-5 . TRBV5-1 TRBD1 CASSLGQGLRETQYF TGCGCCAGCAGCTTGGGACAGGGGTTGAGGGAGACCCAGTACTTC
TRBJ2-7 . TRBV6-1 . CASRTYSYEQYF TGTGCCAGCAGGACTTATTCCTACGAGCAGTACTTC
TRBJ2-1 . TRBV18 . CASSPPSDRTREQFF TGTGCCAGCTCACCGCCTTCCGACCGTACAAGGGAGCAGTTCTTC
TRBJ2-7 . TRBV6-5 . CASSYSGGTGYEQYF TGTGCCAGCAGTTACTCCGGGGGAACAGGCTACGAGCAGTACTTC
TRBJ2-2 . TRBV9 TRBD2 CASSVDLAGGTGELFF TGTGCCAGCAGCGTAGACCTAGCGGGAGGGACCGGGGAGCTGTTTTTT
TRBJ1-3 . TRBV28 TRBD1 CASSSQEDRGNTIYF TGTGCCAGCAGTTCGCAAGAGGACAGGGGAAACACCATATATTTT
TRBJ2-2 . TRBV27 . CASSLTDHTGELFF TGTGCCAGCAGTTTGACAGACCACACCGGGGAGCTGTTTTTT
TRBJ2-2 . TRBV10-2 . CASSGGMRGELFF TGCGCCAGCAGTGGGGGGATGAGGGGGGAGCTGTTTTTT